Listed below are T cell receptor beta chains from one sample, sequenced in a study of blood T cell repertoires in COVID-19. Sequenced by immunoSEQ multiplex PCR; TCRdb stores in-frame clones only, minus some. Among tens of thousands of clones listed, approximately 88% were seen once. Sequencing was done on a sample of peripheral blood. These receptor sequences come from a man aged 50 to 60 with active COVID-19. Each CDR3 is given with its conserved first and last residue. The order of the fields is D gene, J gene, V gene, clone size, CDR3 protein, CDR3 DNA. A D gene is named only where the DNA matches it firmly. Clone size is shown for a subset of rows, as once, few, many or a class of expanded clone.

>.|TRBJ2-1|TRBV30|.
CASRYSSGLYNEQFF
TGTGCCTCCCGGTATTCGAGCGGGCTTTACAATGAGCAGTTCTTC
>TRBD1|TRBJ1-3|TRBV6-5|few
CASSGGSGSGNTIYF
TGTGCCAGCTCAGGGGGGTCGGGTTCTGGAAACACCATATATTTT
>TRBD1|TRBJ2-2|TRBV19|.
CASSLTGVTGELFF
TGTGCCAGTAGTCTCACAGGGGTCACCGGGGAGCTGTTTTTT
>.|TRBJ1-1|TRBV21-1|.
CAPTGGGTFF
TGTGCCCCTACAGGGGGAGGAACTTTCTTT
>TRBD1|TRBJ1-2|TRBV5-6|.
CASSLPRTGEGGYTF
TGTGCCAGCAGCTTGCCTCGGACAGGGGAAGGTGGCTACACCTTC
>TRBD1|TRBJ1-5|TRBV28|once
CASSPYRGSGQPQHF
TGTGCCAGCAGTCCATACAGGGGGAGCGGGCAGCCCCAGCATTTT
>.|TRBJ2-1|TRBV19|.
CASSILAGALNEQFF
TGTGCCAGTAGTATCTTGGCGGGGGCTTTGAATGAGCAGTTCTTC
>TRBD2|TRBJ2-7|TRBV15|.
CATSRAGGGSAYEQYF
TGTGCCACCAGCAGAGCGGGCGGGGGGTCCGCCTACGAGCAGTACTTC
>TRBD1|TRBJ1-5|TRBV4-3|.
CASSQDRGTGISNQPQHF
TGCGCCAGCAGCCAAGATAGGGGGACAGGGATTAGCAATCAGCCCCAGCATTTT
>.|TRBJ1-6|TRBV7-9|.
CASSLDNYPLF
TGTGCCAGCAGCTTAGACAATTATCCCCTTTTT
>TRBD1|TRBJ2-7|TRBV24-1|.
CATSDPRDRTYEQYF
TGTGCCACCAGTGACCCTAGGGACAGGACCTACGAGCAGTACTTC
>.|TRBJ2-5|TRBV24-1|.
CATSDLQSGRETQYF
TGTGCCACCAGTGATTTACAATCGGGGAGGGAGACCCAGTACTTC
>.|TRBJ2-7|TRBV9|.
CASSVEGGKVEQYF
TGTGCCAGCAGCGTAGAAGGGGGTAAGGTCGAGCAGTACTTC
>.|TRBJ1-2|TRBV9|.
CASSVGGDNYGYTF
TGTGCCAGCAGCGTAGGCGGGGATAACTATGGCTACACCTTC
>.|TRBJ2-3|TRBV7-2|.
CASSLGRTAGTDTQYF
TGTGCCAGCAGCTTGGGCAGGACGGCGGGGACAGATACGCAGTATTTT
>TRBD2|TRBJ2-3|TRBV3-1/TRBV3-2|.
CASSQEASGRTSTDTQYF
TGTGCCAGCAGCCAAGAGGCTAGCGGGAGGACTAGCACAGATACGCAGTATTTT
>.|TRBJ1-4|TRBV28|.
CASSLLPPGGDRTNEKLFF
TGTGCCAGCAGTTTATTGCCCCCCGGGGGGGATCGGACTAATGAAAAACTGTTTTTT
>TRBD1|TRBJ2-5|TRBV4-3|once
CASSSYRDSLGRETQYF
TGCGCCAGCAGCTCATATAGGGACAGCCTCGGGCGAGAGACCCAGTACTTC
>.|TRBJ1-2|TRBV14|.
CASSQQGNYGYTF
TGTGCCAGCAGCCAACAGGGGAACTATGGCTACACCTTC
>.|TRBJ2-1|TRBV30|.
CAWGAPPRDEQFF
TGTGCCTGGGGGGCCCCGCCCCGGGATGAGCAGTTCTTC
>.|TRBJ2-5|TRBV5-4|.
CASSLVPIETQYF
TGTGCCAGCAGCTTGGTTCCCATCGAGACCCAGTACTTC
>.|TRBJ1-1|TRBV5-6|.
CASSFTDTQAFF
TGTGCCAGCAGCTTTACCGATACACAAGCTTTCTTT
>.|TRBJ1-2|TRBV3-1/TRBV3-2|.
CASSQADSYGYTF
TGTGCCAGCAGCCAAGCGGACAGTTATGGCTACACCTTC
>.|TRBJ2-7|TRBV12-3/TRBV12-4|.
CASRQSVFHEQYF
TGTGCCAGCAGGCAAAGCGTGTTCCACGAGCAGTACTTC
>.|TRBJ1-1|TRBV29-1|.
CSVDSPTEAFF
TGCAGCGTTGACTCCCCCACTGAAGCTTTCTTT
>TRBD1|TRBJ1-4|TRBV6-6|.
CASSHGQAGEKLFF
TGTGCCAGCAGCCACGGACAGGCGGGGGAAAAACTGTTTTTT
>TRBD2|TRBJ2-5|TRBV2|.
CASSKGLAGVGETQYF
TGTGCCAGCAGCAAAGGACTAGCGGGAGTAGGAGAGACCCAGTACTTC
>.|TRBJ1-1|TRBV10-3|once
CATRGGARAEAFF
TGTGCCACCCGCGGGGGGGCGAGGGCTGAAGCTTTCTTT
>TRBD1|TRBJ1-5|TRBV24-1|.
CATSDPGQDLYSNQPQHF
TGTGCCACCAGTGACCCAGGACAGGACCTATATAGCAATCAGCCCCAGCATTTT
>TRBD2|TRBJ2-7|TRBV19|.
CASSTPGRGGYEQYF
TGTGCCAGTAGTACCCCGGGTCGGGGGGGGTACGAGCAGTACTTC
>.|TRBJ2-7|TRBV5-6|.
CASSLGGSEYEQYF
TGTGCCAGCAGCTTGGGCGGCAGCGAATACGAGCAGTACTTC
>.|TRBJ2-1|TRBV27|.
CASSQNRFNEQFF
TGTGCCAGCAGCCAAAACAGGTTTAATGAGCAGTTCTTC
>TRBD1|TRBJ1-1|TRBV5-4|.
CASSLGGAGGMTEAFF
TGTGCCAGCAGCTTGGGGGGAGCAGGGGGAATGACTGAAGCTTTCTTT
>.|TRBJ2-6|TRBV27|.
CASSLLGTTKVSGANVLTF
TGTGCCAGCAGTTTATTAGGGACAACGAAGGTTTCTGGGGCCAACGTCCTGACTTTC
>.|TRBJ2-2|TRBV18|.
CASSTYRGSDTGELFF
TGTGCCAGCTCAACATATAGGGGGTCGGACACCGGGGAGCTGTTTTTT
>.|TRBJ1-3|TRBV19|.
CATRGISGNTIYF
TGTGCCACCCGGGGGATTTCTGGAAACACCATATATTTT
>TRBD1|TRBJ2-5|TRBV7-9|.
CASSLGQGAGETQYF
TGTGCCAGCAGCTTAGGGCAGGGGGCGGGAGAGACCCAGTACTTC
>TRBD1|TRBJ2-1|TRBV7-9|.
CASSISIGTGGFNEQFF
TGTGCCAGCAGCATTTCGATCGGGACAGGGGGCTTTAATGAGCAGTTCTTC
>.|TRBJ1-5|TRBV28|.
CASILGGSGRSNQPQHF
TGTGCCAGCATCCTAGGCGGGAGTGGTAGGAGCAATCAGCCCCAGCATTTT
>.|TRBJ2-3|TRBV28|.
CASSLSEASSTDTQYF
TGTGCCAGCAGTTTATCAGAGGCATCTAGCACAGATACGCAGTATTTT
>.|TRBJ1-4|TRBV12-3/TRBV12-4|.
CASTLGRGKLFF
TGTGCCAGCACCCTTGGAAGGGGAAAACTGTTTTTT
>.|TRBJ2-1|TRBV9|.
CASSVDYRALVF
TGTGCCAGCAGCGTAGATTACCGAGCTTTAGTCTTC
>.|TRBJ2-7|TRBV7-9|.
CASSTHRTDFYEQYF
TGTGCCAGCAGCACGCACCGGACAGACTTCTACGAGCAGTACTTC
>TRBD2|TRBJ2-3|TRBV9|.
CASSVLGAGVKDTQYF
TGTGCCAGCAGCGTATTAGGAGCGGGAGTAAAAGATACGCAGTATTTT
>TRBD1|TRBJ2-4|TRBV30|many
CAWGGQGGIQYF
TGTGCCTGGGGCGGACAGGGAGGCATTCAGTACTTC
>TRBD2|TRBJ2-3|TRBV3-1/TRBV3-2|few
CASSHRTRTSGGAQDTQYF
TGTGCCAGCAGCCACCGAACCCGGACTAGCGGGGGGGCTCAAGATACGCAGTATTTT
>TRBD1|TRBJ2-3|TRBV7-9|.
CASSPGGQGVADTQYF
TGTGCCAGCAGCCCAGGGGGACAGGGTGTAGCAGATACGCAGTATTTT
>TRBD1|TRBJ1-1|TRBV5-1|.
CASSWTGTEMNTEAFF
TGCGCCAGCAGCTGGACCGGGACAGAGATGAACACTGAAGCTTTCTTT
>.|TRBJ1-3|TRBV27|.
CASSSRGYRSGNTIYF
TGTGCCAGCAGTTCTAGGGGGTACAGGTCGGGAAACACCATATATTTT
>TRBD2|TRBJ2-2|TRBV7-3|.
CASSPPGLAGGQGGELFF
TGTGCCAGCAGCCCCCCCGGACTAGCGGGGGGCCAAGGCGGGGAGCTGTTTTTT
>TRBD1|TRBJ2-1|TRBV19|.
CASSIKTGQGVNEQFF
TGTGCCAGTAGTATAAAGACGGGACAGGGGGTCAATGAGCAGTTCTTC
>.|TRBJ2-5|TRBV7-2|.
CASSLSGLQETQYF
TGTGCCAGCAGCTTAAGCGGGCTTCAAGAGACCCAGTACTTC
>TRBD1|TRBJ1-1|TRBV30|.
CAWSSNRGAAFF
TGTGCCTGGAGTTCTAACAGGGGAGCCGCTTTCTTT
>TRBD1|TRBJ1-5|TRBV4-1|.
CASSQEDRGASNQPQHF
TGCGCCAGCAGCCAAGAGGACAGGGGGGCCAGCAATCAGCCCCAGCATTTT
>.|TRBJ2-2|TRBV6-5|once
CASSYSYRNTGELFF
TGTGCCAGCAGTTACTCGTACAGAAACACCGGGGAGCTGTTTTTT
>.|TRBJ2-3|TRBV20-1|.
CSASWGYLRTDTQYF
TGCAGTGCTAGTTGGGGCTATCTAAGGACAGATACGCAGTATTTT
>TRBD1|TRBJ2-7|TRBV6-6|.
CATSQGVGYEQYF
TGTGCCACCTCACAGGGGGTAGGGTACGAGCAGTACTTC